A selection of T cell receptor beta chains follows, all from one sample in a study of cytomegalovirus exposure and HLA in healthy donors. Sequenced by immunoSEQ multiplex PCR; TCRdb stores in-frame clones only, minus some. The sample consists of about 63,000 clones, more than 70% of them appearing once. Sequencing was performed on PBMCs. The receptors shown here come from a woman in her late teens or twenties in good health and CMV-seronegative. Both conserved end residues are part of each CDR3. The D gene is left open where the match is weak. The size field is filled for only some rows; it gives once, few, many or a size class.

>.|TRBJ2-1|TRBV19|.
CASSIATGNNEQFF
TGTGCCAGTAGTATAGCCACGGGAAACAATGAGCAGTTCTTC
>.|TRBJ2-5|TRBV4-1|TRBD1
CASSHGTGSGPGQTQYF
TGCGCCAGCAGCCACGGGACAGGGAGTGGGCCGGGACAGACCCAGTACTTC
>once|TRBJ1-1|TRBV30|.
CAGGGSTEAFF
TGTGCCGGGGGGGGGAGCACTGAAGCTTTCTTT
>.|TRBJ2-6|TRBV28|TRBD1
CASTSEQGAPGANVLTF
TGTGCCAGCACATCCGAACAGGGGGCGCCTGGGGCCAACGTCCTGACTTTC
>.|TRBJ1-6|TRBV28|.
CASIGGVSPLHF
TGTGCCAGCATAGGAGGGGTTTCACCCCTCCACTTT
>.|TRBJ2-7|TRBV29-1|.
CSVEGGGQGLGYEQYF
TGCAGCGTTGAAGGGGGCGGCCAGGGATTAGGCTACGAGCAGTACTTC
>.|TRBJ2-7|TRBV6-5|TRBD1
CASSYRDRAYEQYF
TGTGCCAGCAGTTACCGAGACAGGGCTTACGAGCAGTACTTC
>.|TRBJ1-1|TRBV30|.
CAWIWGRTEAFF
TGTGCCTGGATCTGGGGGCGTACTGAAGCTTTCTTT
>.|TRBJ2-1|TRBV4-1|TRBD1
CASSQGPTGRGDNEQFF
TGCGCCAGCAGCCAGGGACCGACAGGGAGAGGGGACAATGAGCAGTTCTTC
>.|TRBJ1-2|TRBV4-1|TRBD1
CASSDRDRGDYGYTF
TGCGCCAGCAGCGACCGGGACAGGGGGGACTATGGCTACACCTTC
>.|TRBJ2-7|TRBV5-6|.
CASSPRDNYEQYF
TGTGCCAGCAGCCCCCGGGACAATTACGAGCAGTACTTC
>.|TRBJ2-3|TRBV7-9|.
CASSRSLAGTDTQYF
TGTGCCAGCAGCCGGTCTCTAGCTGGCACAGATACGCAGTATTTT
>.|TRBJ1-2|TRBV9|.
CASSVAVLGYGYTF
TGTGCCAGCAGCGTAGCGGTCCTTGGCTATGGCTACACCTTC
>.|TRBJ2-2|TRBV11-3|TRBD1
CASSSTGQYTGELFF
TGTGCCAGCAGCTCAACGGGACAGTACACCGGGGAGCTGTTTTTT
>.|TRBJ1-1|TRBV29-1|.
CSAEVGTEAFF
TGCAGCGCCGAGGTGGGCACTGAAGCTTTCTTT
>.|TRBJ2-7|TRBV6-6|TRBD1
CASRLQGSYEQYF
TGTGCCAGCAGGCTACAGGGGTCCTACGAGCAGTACTTC
>.|TRBJ2-2|TRBV4-1|.
CASSQPRSRRELFF
TGCGCCAGCAGCCAACCCAGAAGTCGCCGGGAGCTGTTTTTT
>.|TRBJ2-7|TRBV16|.
CASSQGAGRMYEQYF
TGTGCCAGCAGCCAAGGGGCAGGGCGAATGTACGAGCAGTACTTC
>.|TRBJ2-3|TRBV6-5|.
CASSPRGASTDTQYF
TGTGCCAGCAGTCCCCGGGGGGCCTCCACAGATACGCAGTATTTT
>.|TRBJ1-2|TRBV11-2|TRBD1
CASSRLRDRVMSGYTF
TGTGCCAGCAGCCGATTAAGGGACAGGGTGATGAGTGGCTACACCTTC
>.|TRBJ2-1|TRBV30|TRBD2
CAWKGLRIYDNEQFF
TGTGCCTGGAAGGGACTACGAATATACGACAATGAGCAGTTCTTC
>.|TRBJ1-4|TRBV6-1|TRBD1
CASSRAGTANEKLFF
TGTGCCAGCAGTAGAGCCGGGACAGCTAATGAAAAACTGTTTTTT
>.|TRBJ2-7|TRBV6-1|.
CASSVPRADSYEQYF
TGTGCCAGCAGTGTCCCGAGGGCAGACTCCTACGAGCAGTACTTC
>.|TRBJ2-3|TRBV7-2|TRBD2
CASSLVPSGGAGPDTQYF
TGTGCCAGCAGCTTAGTGCCTAGCGGGGGGGCGGGTCCAGATACGCAGTATTTT
>.|TRBJ1-4|TRBV6-5|TRBD1
CASSPQGASNEKLFF
TGTGCCAGCAGTCCACAGGGGGCGAGTAATGAAAAACTGTTTTTT
>.|TRBJ2-2|TRBV19|.
CASRTLGGSGELFF
TGTGCCAGTAGAACCTTAGGGGGTTCCGGGGAGCTGTTTTTT
>.|TRBJ2-7|TRBV15|.
CATSQGRSYEQYF
TGTGCCACCAGCCAGGGGAGATCCTACGAGCAGTACTTC
>.|TRBJ2-1|TRBV7-2|TRBD2
CASSLGLAGVNEQFF
TGTGCCAGCAGCTTGGGACTAGCGGGGGTCAATGAGCAGTTCTTC
>.|TRBJ2-7|TRBV7-8|.
CASSLGSTGVYEQYF
TGTGCCAGCAGCTTAGGGTCCACGGGGGTCTACGAGCAGTACTTC
>.|TRBJ2-7|TRBV5-6|.
CASTRGIADYLGEQYF
TGTGCCAGCACTCGGGGAATAGCGGATTACTTGGGTGAGCAGTACTTC
>few|TRBJ1-5|TRBV7-8|.
CASSPQSGVGNQPQHF
TGTGCCAGCAGCCCCCAATCGGGGGTTGGCAATCAGCCCCAGCATTTT
>.|TRBJ2-7|TRBV30|TRBD1
CAWKLQGADEQYF
TGTGCCTGGAAACTACAGGGGGCCGACGAGCAGTACTTC
>.|TRBJ2-5|TRBV27|TRBD2
CASSSGGFGPQYF
TGTGCCAGCAGTTCGGGAGGTTTCGGCCCCCAGTACTTC
>.|TRBJ2-5|TRBV28|TRBD2
CASSEMDTGGQETQYF
TGTGCCAGCAGTGAGATGGACACGGGGGGCCAAGAGACCCAGTACTTC
>.|TRBJ1-1|TRBV19|.
CASSPDRAGRGEAFF
TGTGCCAGTAGTCCGGATAGAGCTGGACGGGGTGAAGCTTTCTTT
>.|TRBJ2-1|TRBV5-1|TRBD2
CASSPGTSGYNEQFF
TGCGCCAGCAGCCCTGGGACTAGCGGATACAATGAGCAGTTCTTC
>.|TRBJ1-1|TRBV5-4|.
CASSFLSSTDMNTEAFF
TGTGCCAGCAGCTTTTTGTCCTCGACAGACATGAACACTGAAGCTTTCTTT
>.|TRBJ2-7|TRBV28|.
CATSLGRMSSYEQYF
TGTGCCACCTCTTTGGGGCGGATGAGCTCCTACGAGCAGTACTTC
>.|TRBJ2-6|TRBV7-9|.
CASSPGTNVLTF
TGTGCCAGCAGCCCAGGGACCAACGTCCTGACTTTC